The rows below give T cell receptor beta chains drawn from one sample of a study of CD8+ T cells in alopecia areata. Libraries were prepared by immunoSEQ multiplex PCR; TCRdb keeps only in-frame clonotypes and omits some of them. The top ten clones hold 1.3% of a sample with fewer than 250,000 clones, 50% to 70% of them seen once. The sequencing used CD4+ T cells sorted from blood, collected around week 49, from a patient treated with tofacitinib. These receptors were obtained from a human donor with alopecia areata. The CDR3 runs from the conserved cysteine through the conserved F or W. Fields, in order: D gene, J gene, V gene, clone size, CDR3 protein, CDR3 DNA. The D gene is left open where the match is weak. Rows give clone size only sometimes, using once, few, many, or a class for an expanded clone.

TRBD1 TRBJ2-4 TRBV7-2 . CASSYGQEANIQYF TGTGCCAGCAGCTACGGACAGGAGGCAAACATTCAGTACTTC
. TRBJ2-5 TRBV5-1 . CASSLQPGARETQYF TGCGCCAGCAGCCTGCAACCCGGGGCCCGGGAGACCCAGTACTTC
. TRBJ1-1 TRBV29-1 . CSVERRLNTEAFF TGCAGCGTTGAAAGACGGTTGAACACTGAAGCTTTCTTT
. TRBJ2-7 TRBV29-1 . CSVDHGGYEQYF TGCAGCGTCGACCATGGGGGCTATGAGCAGTACTTC
TRBD1 TRBJ1-5 TRBV29-1 . CSVAETGTSNQPQHF TGCAGCGTTGCTGAGACAGGGACTAGCAATCAGCCCCAGCATTTT
. TRBJ1-1 TRBV29-1 . CSVEVRAKNTEAFF TGCAGCGTTGAAGTTCGGGCCAAGAACACTGAAGCTTTCTTT
TRBD1 TRBJ2-1 TRBV5-1 . CASSQGQGRPTVF TGCGCCAGCAGCCAGGGACAGGGACGACCGACGGTCTTC
. TRBJ2-5 TRBV27 . CASSLGGSWETQYF TGTGCCAGCAGTTTAGGGGGATCTTGGGAGACCCAGTACTTC
TRBD2 TRBJ2-1 TRBV29-1 . CSVGLVMVGEQFF TGCAGCGTCGGACTAGTTATGGTCGGTGAGCAGTTCTTC
. TRBJ1-1 TRBV5-1 . CASSLGPNTEAFF TGCGCCAGCAGCCTCGGCCCGAACACTGAAGCTTTCTTT
. TRBJ1-4 TRBV2 . CASFRDGRNEKLFF TGTGCCAGCTTCCGGGACGGACGTAATGAAAAACTGTTTTTT
. TRBJ2-1 TRBV7-2 . CASGYNEQFF TGTGCCAGTGGGTACAATGAGCAGTTCTTC
. TRBJ1-4 TRBV4-3 . CASSQDARFTNEKLFF TGCGCCAGCAGCCAAGATGCGCGTTTCACTAATGAAAAACTGTTTTTT
. TRBJ2-2 TRBV19 few CASSMQGPDTGELFF TGTGCCAGTAGTATGCAGGGTCCCGACACCGGGGAGCTGTTTTTT
. TRBJ2-3 TRBV29-1 . CSVKQGVGTDTQYF TGCAGCGTAAAACAGGGAGTAGGCACAGATACGCAGTATTTT
TRBD1 TRBJ2-7 TRBV29-1 . CSVGQGNSYEQYF TGCAGCGTCGGACAGGGGAACTCCTACGAGCAGTACTTC
TRBD1 TRBJ2-1 TRBV30 once CAWSPTGTAKFF TGTGCCTGGAGTCCGACCGGGACAGCGAAGTTCTTC
. TRBJ2-7 TRBV7-2 . CASAGGSPTWEQYF TGTGCCAGCGCCGGGGGTAGCCCAACCTGGGAGCAGTACTTC
. TRBJ2-5 TRBV20-1 . CSAREETQYF TGCAGTGCTAGAGAGGAGACCCAGTACTTC
. TRBJ2-3 TRBV27 . CASSPLGSTDTQYF TGTGCCAGCAGTCCCCTGGGTAGCACAGATACGCAGTATTTT
. TRBJ1-2 TRBV14 . CASSQMGLYGYTF TGTGCCAGCAGCCAAATGGGATTATACGGCTACACCTTC
. TRBJ1-2 TRBV6-5 . CASSRLGPSDGYTF TGTGCCAGCAGTCGCCTAGGGCCTTCGGACGGCTACACCTTC
TRBD1 TRBJ2-7 TRBV4-3 . CASSQDKTGSVYEQYF TGCGCCAGCAGCCAAGATAAGACAGGGTCAGTCTACGAGCAGTACTTC
. TRBJ2-7 TRBV12-5 . CASGLGQTSYEQYF TGTGCTAGTGGTCTAGGACAGACCTCCTACGAGCAGTACTTC
. TRBJ2-2 TRBV10-3 . CAMSPSGNTGELFF TGTGCCATGTCGCCTTCGGGGAACACCGGGGAGCTGTTTTTT
TRBD1 TRBJ2-1 TRBV5-6 . CASSFRQGGYNEQFF TGTGCCAGCAGCTTTCGACAGGGGGGCTACAATGAGCAGTTCTTC
. TRBJ1-1 TRBV27 . CASSSMGQREAFF TGTGCCAGCAGCTCCATGGGACAAAGAGAAGCTTTCTTT
. TRBJ1-1 TRBV30 few CAWKGLQGGTEAFF TGTGCCTGGAAAGGTTTACAGGGCGGCACTGAAGCTTTCTTT
TRBD1 TRBJ1-1 TRBV30 few CAWCRDRASRAFF TGTGCCTGGTGCCGGGACAGGGCTTCGCGAGCTTTCTTT
. TRBJ2-7 TRBV2 once CASRTTGNFYEQYF TGTGCCAGCAGAACGACAGGCAACTTCTACGAGCAGTACTTC
. TRBJ2-7 TRBV19 once CASSQDPGTATYEQYF TGTGCCAGTAGCCAAGACCCCGGGACGGCAACCTACGAGCAGTACTTC
TRBD1 TRBJ2-3 TRBV29-1 . CSGRQGAKDTQYF TGCAGCGGCCGACAGGGGGCTAAAGATACGCAGTATTTT
. TRBJ1-2 TRBV5-1 . CASSLYGDSGYTF TGCGCCAGCAGCTTGTATGGGGACTCTGGCTACACCTTC
TRBD2 TRBJ2-7 TRBV18 few CASSIGRGEQYF TGTGCCAGCTCGATCGGGAGGGGCGAGCAGTACTTC
. TRBJ1-6 TRBV30 . CAWDRDGNSPLHF TGTGCCTGGGACAGAGACGGTAATTCACCCCTCCACTTT
. TRBJ1-5 TRBV4-3 once CASSQARQPQHF TGCGCCAGCAGCCAAGCAAGACAGCCCCAGCATTTT
. TRBJ2-1 TRBV11-2 . CASSLARNNEQFF TGTGCCAGCAGCTTAGCGAGGAACAATGAGCAGTTCTTC
. TRBJ1-2 TRBV4-3 . CASSQDLGPAKANYGYTF TGCGCCAGCAGCCAAGATCTCGGGCCAGCAAAAGCTAACTATGGCTACACCTTC
. TRBJ1-1 TRBV29-1 many CSADWGPNTEAFF TGCAGCGCCGACTGGGGACCGAACACTGAAGCTTTCTTT
. TRBJ1-2 TRBV2 . CASSQGISRTYGYTF TGTGCCAGCAGCCAAGGGATCTCCAGAACCTATGGCTACACCTTC
. TRBJ2-7 TRBV15 . CATSRDLLAGAPSDFEQYF TGTGCCACCAGCAGAGATCTTTTGGCGGGGGCCCCCTCTGACTTCGAGCAGTACTTC
. TRBJ1-2 TRBV29-1 . CSVTYSNYGYTF TGCAGCGTGACATATTCTAACTATGGCTACACCTTC
. TRBJ2-2 TRBV25-1 . CASSLPGTQSTGELFF TGTGCCAGCAGTCTCCCCGGGACTCAATCAACCGGGGAGCTGTTTTTT
. TRBJ2-5 TRBV7-2 . CASSLVWTPPGETQYF TGTGCCAGCAGCTTAGTATGGACCCCGCCGGGAGAGACCCAGTACTTC
. TRBJ1-1 TRBV27 . CASSLRAVTTEAFF TGTGCCAGCAGTTTAAGGGCGGTAACCACTGAAGCTTTCTTT
. TRBJ1-1 TRBV29-1 . CSVSRGTDTEAFF TGCAGCGTTTCGCGTGGGACGGACACTGAAGCTTTCTTT
. TRBJ2-4 TRBV11-1 . CASVRWDKTKNIQYF TGTGCCAGCGTGAGGTGGGACAAGACCAAAAACATTCAGTACTTC
TRBD1 TRBJ1-5 TRBV9 . CASSSGQGGQPQHF TGTGCCAGCAGCTCGGGACAGGGTGGCCAGCCCCAGCATTTT
. TRBJ1-5 TRBV6-1 . CASSLGEYQPQHF TGTGCCAGCAGTCTAGGAGAGTACCAGCCCCAGCATTTT
. TRBJ1-6 TRBV18 . CASSPSLRDSPLHF TGTGCCAGCTCCCCCTCCTTGCGCGATTCACCCCTCCACTTT
. TRBJ1-1 TRBV30 once CAWRTKRMNTEAFF TGTGCCTGGAGGACCAAGCGGATGAACACTGAAGCTTTCTTT
. TRBJ2-3 TRBV18 . CASSPRGGDTQYF TGTGCCAGCTCACCACGGGGCGGAGATACGCAGTATTTT
. TRBJ2-2 TRBV4-1 many CASSQGPRGANTGELFF TGCGCCAGCAGCCAAGGCCCCAGGGGAGCGAACACCGGGGAGCTGTTTTTT
TRBD1 TRBJ1-1 TRBV5-1 few CASSRTGVTEAFF TGCGCCAGCAGCCGGACAGGGGTCACTGAAGCTTTCTTT